The source of this T cell receptor beta chain is a study of CD8+ T cells in alopecia areata. Study summary: Grafts of skin from C3H/HeJ donors aged roughly 6-13 months with spontaneous alopecia went to female C3H/HeJ mice aged about 7-10 weeks.

This clone has just a few counts. Its antigen remains unidentified. Gene and germline names: mouse. The read terminates 4 residues ahead of where the CDR3 ends, so the germline J gene completes it. Germline CDR1 reads NSHNY; CDR2 reads SYGAGN. V lost 4 bases, J lost 3 bases, and 2 bases stayed unmatched. The CDR3 is made up of 15 amino acids. As the sequencing template, cDNA was produced by extracting RNA and reverse transcribing it. The table came from immunoSEQ multiplex PCR; TCRdb's copy has only in-frame clones and leaves some out. Sampling found under 350,000 clones, none seen once. Cells from pooled cutaneous lymph nodes were sorted by CD4, CD8alpha, NKG2D, NKG2ACE and other markers. General observations from the study: Scalp sample data also include resident alphabeta T cells from normal skin. Clonality was higher in lesional than normal scalp, especially in alopecia totalis/universalis.

The sequence derives from a C3H/HeJ mouse with alopecia areata. The mouse line has the MHC haplotype H2-k. Source material: CD4+ T cells sorted from a lymph node. The chain joins TRBV13-1 to TRBJ2-1; 12 nucleotides line up with TRBD2. The CDR3 bases that were read are TGTGCCAGCAGTAAGACTGGGGGGGCCTATGCT. Translation gives CASSKTGGAYA. The full CDR3 protein reads CASSKTGGAYAEQFF.